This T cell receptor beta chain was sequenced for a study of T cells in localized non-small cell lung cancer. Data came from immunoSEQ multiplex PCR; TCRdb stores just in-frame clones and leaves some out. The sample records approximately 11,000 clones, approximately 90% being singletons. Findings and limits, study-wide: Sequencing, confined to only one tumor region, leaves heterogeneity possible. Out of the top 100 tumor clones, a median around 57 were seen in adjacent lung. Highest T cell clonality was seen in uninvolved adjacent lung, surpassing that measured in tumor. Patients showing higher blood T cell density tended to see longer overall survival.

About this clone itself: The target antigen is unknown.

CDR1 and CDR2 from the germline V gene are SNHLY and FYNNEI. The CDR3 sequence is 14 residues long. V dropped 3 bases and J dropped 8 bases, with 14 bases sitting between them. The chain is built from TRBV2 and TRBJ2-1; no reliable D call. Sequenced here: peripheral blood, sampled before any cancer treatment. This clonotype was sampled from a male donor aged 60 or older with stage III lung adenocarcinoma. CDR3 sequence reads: CASSDPGGVDEQFF. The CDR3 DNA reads TGTGCCAGCAGTGATCCGGGTGGGGTCGATGAGCAGTTCTTC.